This TCR beta chain comes out of a study of cytomegalovirus exposure and HLA in healthy donors (dated by TCRdb to about 2017). For the wider study: In an earlier analysis of approximately 500 of the donors, 276 Gb of sequence data and just under 120 million unique TCR beta sequences from approximately 180 million T cells were reported. An early release covering over 500 HLA-typed donors comprised approximately 300 gigabases of sequencing data and some 79 million unique TCR sequences. A later analysis re-analyzed previously published TCR beta repertoires from about 730 donors and added high-resolution HLA genotyping to study TCR occurrence patterns. The study aimed to test whether signatures of past pathogen exposure could be identified by cataloging public T cell receptors. All discovery cohort repertoires had been generated using a single sequencing platform. A separate validation cohort of roughly 120 different subjects was used in addition to the roughly 720-subject first cohort. Among around 400 genotyped donors of the cohort, an average of approximately 200,000 unique TCR beta nucleotide sequences was sequenced per donor, of which about 19% were non-productive. Both class I and class II loci were covered by HLA typing, at four-digit resolution. An earlier analysis of roughly 600 of the donors used high-throughput TCR beta sequencing to judge whether each TCR beta V gene segment behaved as functional or pseudogenic. High-throughput TCR immunosequencing, statistical association of individual TCRs with disease status, and machine learning were combined to predict cytomegalovirus infection status. The study profiled the T cell repertoires of some 610 subjects by immunosequencing and related them to cytomegalovirus serostatus. Of the roughly 400 genotyped donors, about 84% fell in the genetic ancestry cluster associated with self-reported Caucasian donors. Typing coverage varied by locus: about 620-640 donors for A, B, C, DRB1 and DQB1; about 520 for DQA1; about 570 for DPA1; under 490 for DPB1. Roughly 5 DR-DQ haplotypes were treated as single units for association and clustering because of strong linkage in the cohort. Rather than drawing on any new phenotypic data, the later analysis identified candidate immune exposures from TCR beta sequences and the way those sequences occurred across donors. Donor age, sex, ethnicity and CMV serostatus were collected together with the repertoire data. A later genetic analysis took genome-wide SNP genotypes for 398 of the 666 donors and used that subset as a discovery cohort.

Broader findings and caveats from the paper: A later genetic analysis associated a missense DCLRE1C variant with V-gene and J-gene trimming of TCR beta chains, and an independent cohort replicated the association. Cytomegalovirus status was reported to be diagnosed by the classifier with high specificity and sensitivity in both the original and validation cohorts. The authors suggested that the approach could potentially be extended to other disease states and immunological phenotypes. Roughly uniform sequencing depth across donors was assumed in presence/absence analyses, although this assumption may not hold. Correlated functional status among segregating V segments might be attributable to linkage disequilibrium, but an unknown experimental factor could not be ruled out. According to a later analysis, TCR association rates differed among HLA loci, with DRB1 alleles showing the most associated TCRs and HLA-C alleles showing the fewest. Broadly in line with IMGT annotations, most TCR beta V segments showed up in productive rearrangements about 87% or about 30% of the time in an earlier analysis of about 500 of the donors. In a later analysis, most CMV-associated TCR beta chains were found to appear HLA-restricted, with HLA associations seemingly driven largely by CMV exposure. When HLA alleles, especially DR and DQ, strongly co-occurred, TCR associations were difficult to assign to individual alleles. In a later analysis, 15,000 to 20,000 TCR beta sequences were associated with specific HLA alleles at a false discovery rate of 0.05. According to a later genetic analysis, donors in an Asian-associated ancestry cluster had fewer N-insertions in productive TCRs than the roughly 700-donor mean. In this cohort, only TCR beta chains were sequenced, and detectable features were limited by the absence of alpha or paired-chain data. The sequencing pipeline was judged likely to have produced a cluster of highly shared sequence variants as a technical artifact. Several of the top co-occurrence clusters appeared to be linked to parvovirus B19, influenza, CMV and Epstein-Barr virus, according to a later analysis. Because the 87-base-pair reads could not distinguish some IMGT-functional V segments, including TRBV6-2 and TRBV6-3, those segments were excluded. Because some donors lacked HLA typing at each locus, the association tests relied only on the typed subset. The study gave a list of more than 150 TCR beta chains associated with cytomegalovirus. A few of the identified cytomegalovirus-associated TCR beta chains were confirmed in vitro to be specific for cytomegalovirus antigens. A further reported finding was that TCR beta sequences accurately predicted the HLA-A and HLA-B alleles for most subjects in the first cohort. Immune exposure information for the cohort was limited to CMV serostatus. Across donors, most TCR sequences were observed very rarely, whereas some public TCRs were present in many individuals. Because counts were too low, about 18 rarely observed V segments, including chromosome 9 orphons, were excluded from the earlier analysis of 587 of the donors. In a later analysis, HLA-associated TCR beta chains showed more clonal expansion and lower generation probabilities than non-associated chains that were equally common.

The library relied on the immunoSEQ multiplex PCR assay. For the multiplex PCR, a mixture combining 60 forward primers for TCR Vbeta segments and 13 reverse primers for TCR Jbeta segments was used. The CDR3 region of rearranged TCR beta genes was amplified from genomic DNA with a multiplex PCR assay. The amplified TCR beta libraries were sequenced on the Illumina HiSeq System as 87-base-pair reads. The published analysis was carried out like this. A later analysis counted 75 million to 100 million unique TCR beta chains across the 690 or so repertoires, and some 11 million of these chains were shared by at least two donors. Raw reads were error-corrected and collapsed into unique sequences by a nearest-neighbor algorithm in which closely related sequences were merged to remove PCR and sequencing errors. To assign V, D and J gene segments, CDR3 sequences were aligned to IMGT reference sequences. Each retained sequence needed at least a six-nucleotide match to both a V gene segment and a J gene segment. Rearrangements were called productive when the CDR3 lacked stop codons and stayed in frame with V and J; all others were non-productive. CDR3 was defined by IMGT convention, running from the second conserved V-encoded cysteine to the conserved J-encoded phenylalanine. In an earlier analysis of just under 600 of the donors, sequences lacking an unambiguous match to a single V gene segment were excluded. In an earlier analysis of 450 to 700 of the donors, V segments were called functional above 56.7% productive rearrangements and were called segregating when the between-donor standard deviation exceeded 5%. A statistical classification framework was built for diagnosing cytomegalovirus status from the catalog of TCR beta chain sequences. V and J gene assignment, in a later analysis, came from comparing TCR nucleotide sequences with IMGT/GENE-DB human TR gene sequences. In a later analysis, CDR3 sequences and most-parsimonious VDJ recombination scenarios were assigned using the TCRdist pipeline. In a later analysis, each TCR beta chain was defined by its CDR3 amino acid sequence together with its V-gene family, and reads without a unique V-gene family were excluded. To address suspected cross-contamination and a sequencing artifact, a later analysis removed some 620 highly shared, low-generation-probability nucleotide sequences. In a later analysis, a clonal expansion index was calculated for each public chain from normalized within-repertoire ranks of inferred template counts. Generation probabilities in a later analysis came from a VDJ recombination model fitted to out-of-frame rearrangements, and those results were checked against IGoR. In a later analysis, TCR-TCR, TCR-HLA and TCR-CMV co-occurrence was scored with hypergeometric tests, and a repertoire-size bias correction was applied to TCR pairs. To estimate false discovery rates, a later analysis permuted the HLA or CMV assignments 20 times. In a later analysis, co-occurring TCRs were grouped using DBSCAN, and TCRdist sequence similarity was added for clustering within HLA-allele-positive subsets. Repertoires with fewer than 30,000 or more than 120,000 public chains were left out of co-occurrence clustering, as were five repertoires with anomalous nucleotide sharing. Entries here come from immuneACCESS through TCRdb and include only in-frame sequences with V and J called. Some clones fail to appear in such tables; in the studies checked, an unresolved V gene covers under half of the shortfall, and the cause of the remainder is unknown. V, J and clone size were drawn from that table, and D and trimming were deduced from the DNA. This sample is represented by about 130,000 clones; 83% of them were singletons. 1% to 1.5% of the sample is taken by the ten largest.

The cohort was made up of several hundred healthy bone marrow donors. All cohort members were sampled while nominally healthy, although unrecorded immune exposures were likely present. The donor tested CMV seronegative and was one of the 352 seronegative cohort members. Every donor gave a peripheral blood sample, and the peripheral blood mononuclear cells from that sample were used for TCR beta sequencing. Genomic DNA was extracted from the blood cell samples with the Qiagen DNeasy Blood Extraction Kit. The sample holds one count of this clone. The specificity of this receptor is unknown. Per-base qualities were not stored, and no clone one base away is much larger. The V end loses 3 bases and the J end loses 4 bases, and a stretch of 6 bases separates them. The germline V gene encodes CDR1 SNHLY and CDR2 FYNNEI. There are 12 amino acids in the CDR3, from cysteine to phenylalanine inclusive. Only CDR3 DNA remains: 36 bases, in frame from the first base.

The chain employs TRBV2 and TRBJ1-1; the D gene is not confidently resolved. The TCR was taken from a girl aged 2-15 years in good health and CMV-seronegative. Sequencing input: PBMCs. Here the CDR3 is given as CASSDPSTEAFF. The nucleotides are TGTGCCAGCAGTGACCCCAGCACTGAAGCTTTCTTT.